This T cell receptor (beta chain) was observed in a study of CD8 T cells in Susac syndrome. This CDR3 is built from 15 residues. The V end lost 3 bases, the J end lost 3 bases, and 14 bases lay between the germline ends. The germline V gene has CDR1 MRHNA and CDR2 SNTAGT. RNA was extracted with the RNeasy kit, and a quantity of about 0.45 to 1 ug was reverse transcribed using random hexamers. One entry per CDR3 protein, called by TCRdb with MiXCR from the immunoSEQ multiplex PCR reads. The sample contains about 150,000 distinct CDR3 sequences, roughly 96% of which appear only once. The sequence derives from a human donor with multiple sclerosis. The specimen sequenced was CD8+ T cells from PBMCs. The rearrangement joins TRBV6-4 to TRBJ1-1; D remains unclear. This CDR3 is CASSESGVGDTEAFF. The CDR3 bases are TGTGCCAGCAGTGAGTCTGGGGTCGGGGACACTGAAGCTTTCTTT.